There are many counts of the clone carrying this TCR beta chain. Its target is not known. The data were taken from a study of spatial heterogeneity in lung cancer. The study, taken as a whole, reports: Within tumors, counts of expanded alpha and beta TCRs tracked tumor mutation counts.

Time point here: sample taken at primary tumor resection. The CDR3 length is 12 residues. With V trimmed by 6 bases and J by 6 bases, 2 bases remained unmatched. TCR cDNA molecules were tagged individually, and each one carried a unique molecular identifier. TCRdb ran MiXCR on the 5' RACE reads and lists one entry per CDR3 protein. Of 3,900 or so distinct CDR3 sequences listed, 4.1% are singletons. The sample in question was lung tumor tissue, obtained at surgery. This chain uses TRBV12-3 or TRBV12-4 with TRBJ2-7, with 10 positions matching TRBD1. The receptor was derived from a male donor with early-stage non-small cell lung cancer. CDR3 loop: CASRGDRGEQYF. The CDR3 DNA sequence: TGTGCCAGCAGAGGGGACAGGGGCGAGCAGTACTTC.